This TCR beta chain came from a study of cytomegalovirus exposure and HLA in healthy donors. Study-wide results and limits: TCR beta chain V- and J-gene trimming was linked, in a later analysis, to a missense variant in DCLRE1C. Despite most TCR sequences being rare, some public TCRs occurred in many donors. Accounts indicate the classifier identified cytomegalovirus status with strong specificity and sensitivity. Presence/absence analyses assumed roughly uniform sequencing depth across donors, which may not hold.

The CDR3 is 15 amino acids. Per germline, CDR1 MGHRA and CDR2 YSYEKL. Trimming at V came to 2 bases and at J to 6 bases, leaving 7 bases not matched to a gene. Primers included in the PCR were 60 Vbeta and 13 Jbeta primers. The repertoire was sequenced with immunoSEQ multiplex PCR; TCRdb's copy has only in-frame clones and lacks some. The table has around 99,000 clones, over 75% seen once; the top ten hold over 3%. Comment on this clone: Its antigen is not known.

The J gene is TRBJ2-3, the V gene TRBV4-1, with 8 bases matching TRBD2. Sequencing was carried out using PBMCs. This clonotype was sampled from a man in his forties in good health and CMV-seronegative. In DNA form, the CDR3 reads TGCGCCAGCAGCCAAACGAGGGGACTAGGTGATACGCAGTATTTT. Its protein is CASSQTRGLGDTQYF.